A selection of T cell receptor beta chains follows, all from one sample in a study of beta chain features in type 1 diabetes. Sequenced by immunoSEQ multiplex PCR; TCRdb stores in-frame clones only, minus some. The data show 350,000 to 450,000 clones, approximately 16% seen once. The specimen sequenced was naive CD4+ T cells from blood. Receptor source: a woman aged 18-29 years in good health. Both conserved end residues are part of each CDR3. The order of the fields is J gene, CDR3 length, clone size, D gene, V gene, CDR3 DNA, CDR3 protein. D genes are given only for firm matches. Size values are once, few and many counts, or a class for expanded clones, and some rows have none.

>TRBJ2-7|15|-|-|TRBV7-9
TGTGCCAGCAGCTTAGCGACGGGGGAGAGGGGCGAGCAGTACTTC
CASSLATGERGEQYF
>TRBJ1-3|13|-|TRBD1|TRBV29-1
TGCAGCGTCTATCGGACAGGTGGAAACACCATATATTTT
CSVYRTGGNTIYF
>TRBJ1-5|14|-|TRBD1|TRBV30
TGTGCCTGGAGTATAGACAGGGGCAATCAGCCCCAGCATTTT
CAWSIDRGNQPQHF
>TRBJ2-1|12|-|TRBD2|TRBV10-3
TGTGCCACTAGCGGGGGATACAATGAGCAGTTCTTC
CATSGGYNEQFF
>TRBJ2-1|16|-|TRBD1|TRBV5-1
TGCGCCAGCAGCCTGCCGGGACAGGGTGGGTCCAATGAGCAGTTCTTC
CASSLPGQGGSNEQFF
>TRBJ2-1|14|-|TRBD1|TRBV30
TGTGCCTGGAACAGGGGGAGCTCCTACAATGAGCAGTTCTTC
CAWNRGSSYNEQFF
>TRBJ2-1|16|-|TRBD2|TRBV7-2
TGTGCCAGCAGCTCCCCTAGCGGGAGAGGGGTCAATGAGCAGTTCTTC
CASSSPSGRGVNEQFF
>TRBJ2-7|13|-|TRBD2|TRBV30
TGTGCCTGGACGCGGGAGAGTAGTATGGAGCAGTACTTC
CAWTRESSMEQYF
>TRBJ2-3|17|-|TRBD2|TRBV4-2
TGTGCCAGCAGCCAAGGGGCGGGGGGACGGAGCACAGATACGCAGTATTTT
CASSQGAGGRSTDTQYF
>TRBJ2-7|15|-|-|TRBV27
TGTGCCAGCAGTGCCCCCGGGGGGCCGAGCTACGAGCAGTACTTC
CASSAPGGPSYEQYF
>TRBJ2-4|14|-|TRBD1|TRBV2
TGTGCCAGCAGTGTCGACAGGGATGCGGGCATTCAGTACTTC
CASSVDRDAGIQYF
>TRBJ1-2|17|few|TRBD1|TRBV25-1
TGTGCCAGCAGCCCACGAGGACAGGGGCCGCGTAACTATGGCTACACCTTC
CASSPRGQGPRNYGYTF
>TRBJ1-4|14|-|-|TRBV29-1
TGCAGCGTTGAAGATTGGGCAGCTAATGAAAAACTGTTTTTT
CSVEDWAANEKLFF
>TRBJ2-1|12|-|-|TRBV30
TGTGCCTGGAGTGTACCGCGGTATGAGCAGTTCTTC
CAWSVPRYEQFF
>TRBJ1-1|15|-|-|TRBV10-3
TGTGCCATCAGTGATTCCCTTCAGGGGAACACTGAAGCTTTCTTT
CAISDSLQGNTEAFF
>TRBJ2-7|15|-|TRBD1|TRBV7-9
TGTGCCAGCAGCCAAGTGCAGGGGGCGTCCTACGAGCAGTACTTC
CASSQVQGASYEQYF
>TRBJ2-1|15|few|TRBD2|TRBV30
TGTGCCTGGAGTCGAGCCCTAGCGGTCTACAATGAGCAGTTCTTC
CAWSRALAVYNEQFF
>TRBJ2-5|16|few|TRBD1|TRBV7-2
TGTGCCAGCAGCTCCCGGACAGGGGGATTCCAAGAGACCCAGTACTTC
CASSSRTGGFQETQYF
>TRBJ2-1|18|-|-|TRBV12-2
TGTGCAAGTCGCCGGACTAGCGGGCCCTGCCCCGACTACAATGAGCAGTTCTTC
CASRRTSGPCPDYNEQFF
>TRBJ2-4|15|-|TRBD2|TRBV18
TGTGCCAGCTCATCCGGCGGGGGGGGTGTGGACATTCAGTACTTC
CASSSGGGGVDIQYF
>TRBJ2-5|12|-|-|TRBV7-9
TGTGCCAGCAGCCATCCCGGGGAGACCCAGTACTTC
CASSHPGETQYF
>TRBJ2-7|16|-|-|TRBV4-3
TGCGCCAGCAGCCAAGGGAGGGTAGACGGTTTCTACGAGCAGTACTTC
CASSQGRVDGFYEQYF
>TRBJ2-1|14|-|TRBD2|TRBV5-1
TGCGCCAGCAGCAAAGGACTAGCGGGAGATGAGCAGTTCTTC
CASSKGLAGDEQFF
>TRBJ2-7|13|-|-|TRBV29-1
TGCAGCGTTGTGGACAGCAAATACTCCGAGCAGTACTTC
CSVVDSKYSEQYF
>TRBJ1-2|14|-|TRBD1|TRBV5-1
TGCGCCAGCAGCTACCGGGACAGGGGGGATGGCTACACCTTC
CASSYRDRGDGYTF
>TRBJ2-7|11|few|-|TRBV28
TGTGCCAGCAGTGCTAGATACGAGCAGTACTTC
CASSARYEQYF
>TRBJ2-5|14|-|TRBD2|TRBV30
TGTGCCTGGAGTGTACGGGGGGGGGCCGAGACCCAGTACTTC
CAWSVRGGAETQYF
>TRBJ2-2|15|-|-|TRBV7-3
TGTGCCAGCAGCTTAGGCGGCGGAAACACCGGGGAGCTGTTTTTT
CASSLGGGNTGELFF
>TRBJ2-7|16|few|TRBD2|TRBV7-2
TGTGCCAGCAGCCCAGAAGCTAGCGGGAGGGACTACGAGCAGTACTTC
CASSPEASGRDYEQYF
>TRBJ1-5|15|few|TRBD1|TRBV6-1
TGTGCCAGCAGTGGGGGACAGGGTAGCAATCAGCCCCAGCATTTT
CASSGGQGSNQPQHF
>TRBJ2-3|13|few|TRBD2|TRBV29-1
TGCAGCGTTGAAACTAGCGGGGTAGATACGCAGTATTTT
CSVETSGVDTQYF
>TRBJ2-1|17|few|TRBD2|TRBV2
TGTGCCAGCAGTGTCGGTGCGGGAGAATACTCCTACAATGAGCAGTTCTTC
CASSVGAGEYSYNEQFF
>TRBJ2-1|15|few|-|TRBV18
TGTGCCAGCTCACCACCGGGGCCTCGTTACAATGAGCAGTTCTTC
CASSPPGPRYNEQFF
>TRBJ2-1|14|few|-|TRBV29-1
TGCAGCGTTGCGGAGCCGAGCTCCTACAATGAGCAGTTCTTC
CSVAEPSSYNEQFF
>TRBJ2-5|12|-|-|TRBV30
TGTGCCTGGAGCCGACAGCAAGAGACCCAGTACTTC
CAWSRQQETQYF
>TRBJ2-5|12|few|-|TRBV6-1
TGTGCCAGCAGTGCTAGAGGGGAGACCCAGTACTTC
CASSARGETQYF
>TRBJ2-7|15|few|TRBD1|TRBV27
TGTGCCAGCAGTTACCCGGGACAGGGAACCTACGAGCAGTACTTC
CASSYPGQGTYEQYF
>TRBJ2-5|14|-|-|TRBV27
TGTGCCAGCAGTTCGGCGGGGCCTGGAGAGACCCAGTACTTC
CASSSAGPGETQYF
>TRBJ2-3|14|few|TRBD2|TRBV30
TGTGCCTGGAGTGTACGCGGGGGACTGGATACGCAGTATTTT
CAWSVRGGLDTQYF
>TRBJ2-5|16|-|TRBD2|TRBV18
TGTGCCAGCTCACCAGTCCAGCGGGAGATGGAAGAGACCCAGTACTTC
CASSPVQREMEETQYF
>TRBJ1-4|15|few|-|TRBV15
TGTGCCACCAGCAGTGAGACAGGCTTTCTTGAAAAACTGTTTTTT
CATSSETGFLEKLFF
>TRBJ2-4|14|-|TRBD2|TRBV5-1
TGCGCCAGCAAGCGCGGGGGAACAGTAAACATTCAGTACTTC
CASKRGGTVNIQYF
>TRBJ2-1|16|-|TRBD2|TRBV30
TGTGCCTGGAGTCCTTCCGGGACTAGCGGTCACAATGAGCAGTTCTTC
CAWSPSGTSGHNEQFF